This T cell receptor beta chain appears in the sequencing data of a study of T cell clonotyping in hematopoietic cell transplantation. Study-level points and caveats: Broader posttransplant TCR repertoire diversity was predicted by graft donor and pretransplant recipient Inverse Simpson Index values.

Here immunoSEQ multiplex PCR was the method, and the copy in TCRdb shows in-frame clones only, minus some. The data hold under 30,000 clones, with about 94% observed a single time. Trimming removed 0 bases from V and 6 bases from J, with 7 bases in between. The CDR3 runs to 12 residues. Per the germline V gene, CDR1 is SGHRS and CDR2 is YFSETQ. As regards this clone: The antigen remains undetermined.

This chain uses TRBV5-1 with TRBJ2-7; D unresolved. The source was PBMCs, collected 100 days after allogeneic stem cell transplant. The clonotype was recovered from a female patient in her fifties who had an allogeneic stem cell transplant from a related donor, so the T cells may come from the graft donor. Some clones in this sample may be carry-over from other donors' samples. CDR3 sequence: CASSLGVGEQYF. Written as DNA, the CDR3 is TGCGCCAGCAGCTTGGGGGTCGGCGAGCAGTACTTC.